The next 21 T cell receptor beta chains were all read from a single sample in a study of T cells in Graves' hyperthyroidism and ophthalmopathy. Researchers took RNA transcripts and amplified the TCR beta CDR3 regions from them. HTBI primers drove first-round RT-PCR of the TCR CDR3. TCRdb itself ran the multiplex PCR reads through MiXCR, one entry per CDR3 protein. Here the sample spans about 59,000 distinct CDR3 sequences, approximately 57% being singletons. The sample was blood. The receptors shown here come from a woman aged 55-70 years with Graves' ophthalmopathy.

The chain recombines TRBV20-1 with TRBJ1-1; 8 positions agree with TRBD1. This CDR3 is 13 amino acids long. The V segment lost 6 bases and the J segment 7 bases; nucleotides outside the gene matches: 10. Germline V CDR1 and CDR2: DFQATT, SNEGSKA (reference sequence). CDR3 nucleotide sequence: TGCAGTGCCCTGGACAGGGTGGGCTATGAAGCTTTCTTT. As protein: CSALDRVGYEAFF.

The chain carries TRBV4-2 and TRBJ1-2; no reliable D call. CDR3 size: 14 residues. Germline CDR1 is LGHNA and CDR2 is YNFKEQ. V was cut by 4 bases and J by 6 bases, with 15 bases left in between. CDR3 region: CASSPDAGIDGYTF. CDR3 nucleotide sequence: TGTGCCAGCAGCCCAGACGCCGGGATAGATGGCTACACCTTC.

Details on this clonotype: It is likely a read error, because the conserved phenylalanine at the end of the CDR3 is missing. No DNA is shown, since the ends of the CDR3 on it are uncertain; the CDR3 is the one TCRdb lists. The CDR3 loop reads CASRPAGTGTFAV. The chain carries TRBV12-3 or TRBV12-4 and TRBJ1-2; the table gives TRBD1 as D, unverified against the DNA. With termini counted, the CDR3 has 13 amino acids.

This sequence joins TRBV7-3 and TRBJ2-3; 7 bases line up with TRBD1. Germline assignment: CDR1 SGHTA and CDR2 FQGTGA. This CDR3 has 15 residues. V was pared by 1 base and J by 4 bases, with 5 bases of the junction left unmatched. This CDR3 is CASSLNAQGADTQYF. CDR3 bases: TGTGCCAGCAGCTTAAACGCTCAGGGGGCAGATACGCAGTATTTT.

This clonotype has ten or more counts. V gene TRBV2 combines with J gene TRBJ1-1; TRBD1 matches 10 bases. Germline V CDR1 and CDR2: SNHLY, FYNNEI. J gave up 4 bases and V 3 bases, and 2 bases lay outside the gene matches. The CDR3 totals 14 residues. The CDR3: CASSERTGGTEAFF. CDR3 DNA: TGTGCCAGCAGTGAGAGGACAGGGGGCACTGAAGCTTTCTTT.

This clonotype was recorded many times. The chain links TRBV5-1 to TRBJ1-2; 8 nucleotides align to TRBD1. Germline V gives CDR1 SGHRS, CDR2 YFSETQ. V was clipped by 0 bases and J by 5 bases; unmatched bases: 3. The CDR3 covers 14 residues. The CDR3: CASSLGTGNYGYTF. CDR3 nucleotides: TGCGCCAGCAGCTTGGGGACAGGGAATTATGGCTACACCTTC.

This clonotype was seen at least ten times. The chain has TRBV6-1 and TRBJ1-3; 7 nucleotides agree with TRBD1. In germline, CDR1 is MNHNS, CDR2 SASEGT. The J segment lost 1 base and the V segment lost 4 bases, leaving 16 bases of the junction unmatched. This CDR3 spans 19 amino acids. CDR3 sequence: CASSGSLDRVRGSGNTIYF. The CDR3, as DNA: TGTGCCAGCAGTGGCTCCCTTGACAGGGTGAGGGGGTCTGGAAACACCATATATTTT.

This clonotype was seen at least ten times. The rearrangement joins TRBV4-1 to TRBJ2-3; 9 bases fit TRBD2. The CDR3 is made up of 15 amino acids. Germline trimming cut 5 bases from V and 2 bases from J; bases unmatched to any gene: 5. Germline lookup yields CDR1 MGHRA and CDR2 YSYEKL. The CDR3 sequence is CASSFSGGLTDTQYF. The CDR3 nucleotides are TGCGCCAGCAGCTTTAGCGGGGGACTCACAGATACGCAGTATTTT.

The rearrangement uses TRBV20-1 and TRBJ1-5, with D hard to call. This CDR3 is built from 13 residues. Looked up from germline, CDR1 is DFQATT and CDR2 is SNEGSKA (reference sequence). V was trimmed by 0 bases and J by 14 bases, leaving 17 bases between them. The CDR3 DNA reads as TGCAGTGCTAGAGAGGCGCGGGAGTACTACGAGCATTTT. Residues: CSAREAREYYEHF.

Worth noting for this clonotype: It is unclear where the CDR3 begins or ends on the DNA, so no DNA is shown, and the CDR3 is as TCRdb lists it. The rearrangement joins TRBV20-1 to TRBJ2-7; whether TRBD1, the table's D call, matches the DNA was not checked. The length of the CDR3 is 18 amino acids, counting both ends. Germline CDR1 is DFQATT and CDR2 is SNEGSKA (reference sequence). CDR3: CVLLCQQYPGQGRYEQYF.

This clonotype was seen once. The V gene is TRBV29-1, the J gene TRBJ1-6; D not certain. This CDR3 is built from 14 residues. Germline V gives CDR1 SQVTM, CDR2 ANQGSEA. Trimming took 2 bases from V and 6 from J, leaving 11 bases between them. In DNA form, the CDR3 reads TGCAGCGTTGAACGGGGAGGGCGTAATTCACCCCTCCACTTT. Encoded protein: CSVERGGRNSPLHF.

A note on this clonotype: The junction differs from germline at one of its ends, possibly a read error. In DNA form, the CDR3 reads TGTGCTAGCAGCCTCGGACAGGGAGATGAGCAGTACTTC. Encoded protein: CASSLGQGDEQYF. The J gene is TRBJ2-7, the V gene TRBV7-7, with 8 nucleotides matching TRBD1. The CDR3 runs 13 residues. Germline-derived CDR1 and CDR2 are SSHAT and FNYEAQ (reference sequence).

As regards this clonotype: One junction end disagrees with the germline gene, perhaps due to a read error. This rearrangement joins TRBV18 to TRBJ2-7; the match to TRBD1 covers 10 bases. The germline V gene encodes CDR1 KGHSH and CDR2 LQKENI. The CDR3 consists of 13 residues. CDR3 residues: CASSRTGGYERYF. The CDR3 nucleotides read TGTGCCAGCTCACGGACAGGGGGATACGAGCGGTACTTC.

The J gene is TRBJ1-5, the V gene TRBV24-1, with a possible D match to TRBD1 (5 bases). Trimming stripped 4 bases from V and 4 bases from J, with 7 bases between. Germline loops: CDR1 KGHDR, CDR2 SFDVKD. The CDR3 is 13 residues long. The CDR3 protein is CATSDRVNQPQHF. CDR3 coding DNA: TGTGCCACCAGTGACAGGGTGAATCAGCCCCAGCATTTT.

The J gene is TRBJ2-3, the V gene TRBV9; TRBD2 might be the D (6 bases). This CDR3 is built from 14 residues. CDR1 is SGDLS and CDR2 is YYNGEE in the germline V gene. Trimming took off 4 bases at V and 2 bases at J, with 11 bases between the two ends. CDR3 sequence reads: CASSPGEVTDTQYF. CDR3 sequence (DNA): TGTGCCAGCAGCCCCGGGGAGGTCACAGATACGCAGTATTTT.

Details on this clonotype: Here the CDR3 omits its conserved ending phenylalanine or tryptophan, so a read error is the likely source. It is unclear where the CDR3 begins or ends on the DNA, so no DNA is shown, and the CDR3 is as TCRdb lists it. The chain has TRBV5-1 and TRBJ1-2; whether TRBD1, the table's D call, matches the DNA was not checked. The CDR3 region is 13 residues in length, termini included. Germline loops: CDR1 SGHRS, CDR2 YFSETQ. The CDR3 is CASSTGGNYGYAL.

This clonotype was recorded at least ten times. CDR3 sequence (DNA): TGCAGTGCTAGAGGTAGCGGGGACAGGCTAGGTAATCAGCCCCAGCATTTT. It yields the protein CSARGSGDRLGNQPQHF. The chain has TRBV20-1 and TRBJ1-5; 8 bases match TRBD1. The J segment lost 4 bases and the V segment lost 1 base, leaving 12 bases of the junction unmatched. The germline gives CDR1 DFQATT, CDR2 SNEGSKA (reference sequence). This CDR3 region has 17 residues.

Ten or more counts support this clonotype. CDR3 nucleotide sequence: TGTGCCAGCAGTTTACCTCCCCAGCCCCAGCATTTT. It codes for CASSLPPQPQHF. This chain joins TRBV28 and TRBJ1-5; no reliable D call. Germline CDR1 MDHEN, CDR2 SYDVKM. The germline V and J ends were trimmed by 2 bases and 7 bases, with 6 bases remaining between them. The CDR3 is 12 residues long.

Remarks on this clonotype: Since no conserved phenylalanine or tryptophan closes the CDR3, a read error is the likely cause. The chain recombines TRBV20-1 with TRBJ2-3; 9 bases match TRBD2. The CDR3 sequence is 14 residues long. Germline CDR1 DFQATT, CDR2 SNEGSKA (reference sequence). The CDR3 region is CSTSLAGSTDTQYY. CDR3 nucleotides: TGCAGTACTAGCCTAGCGGGGAGCACAGATACGCAGTATTAT.

The CDR3 coding sequence is TGTGCCAGCAGTTCTAGTCCTGATACGCAGTATTTT. Amino acid sequence: CASSSSPDTQYF. The V call is TRBV12-3 or TRBV12-4, the J call TRBJ2-3; unclear D gene. The CDR3 loop spans 12 amino acids. Trimming pared 4 bases from V and 6 bases from J, leaving 8 bases between.

V usage is TRBV4-2 and J usage is TRBJ2-7; TRBD1 matches 11 bases. The CDR3 runs to 15 residues. Per germline, CDR1 LGHNA and CDR2 YNFKEQ. V was pared by 5 bases and J by 5 bases, with 8 bases of the junction left unmatched. CDR3 residues: CASSNPGTGGDEQYF. The CDR3 DNA is TGTGCCAGCAGCAATCCCGGGACAGGGGGAGACGAGCAGTACTTC.